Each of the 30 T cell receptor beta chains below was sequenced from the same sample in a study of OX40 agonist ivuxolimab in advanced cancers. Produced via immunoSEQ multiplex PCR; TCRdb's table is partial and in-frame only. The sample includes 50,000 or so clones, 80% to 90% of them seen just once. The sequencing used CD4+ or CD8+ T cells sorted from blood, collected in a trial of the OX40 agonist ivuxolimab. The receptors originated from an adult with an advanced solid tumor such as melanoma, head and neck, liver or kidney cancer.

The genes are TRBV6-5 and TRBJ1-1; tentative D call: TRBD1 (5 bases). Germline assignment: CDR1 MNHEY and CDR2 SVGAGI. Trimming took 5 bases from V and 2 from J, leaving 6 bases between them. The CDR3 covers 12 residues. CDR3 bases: TGTGCCAGCAGTGGGGCAAACACTGAAGCTTTCTTT. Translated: CASSGANTEAFF.

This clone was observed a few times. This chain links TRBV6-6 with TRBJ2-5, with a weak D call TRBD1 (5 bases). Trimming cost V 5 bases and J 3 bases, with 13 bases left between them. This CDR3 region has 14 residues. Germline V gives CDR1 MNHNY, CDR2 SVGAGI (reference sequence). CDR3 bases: TGTGCCAGCAGTAGCTATGGGGCAGAAGAGACCCAGTACTTC. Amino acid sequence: CASSSYGAEETQYF.

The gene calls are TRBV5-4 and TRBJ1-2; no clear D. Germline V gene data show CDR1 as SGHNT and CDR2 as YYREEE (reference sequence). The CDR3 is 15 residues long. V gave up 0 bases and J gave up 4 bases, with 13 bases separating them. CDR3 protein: CASSLDLGRSYGYTF. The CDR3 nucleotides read TGTGCCAGCAGCTTGGACCTGGGGAGAAGCTATGGCTACACCTTC.

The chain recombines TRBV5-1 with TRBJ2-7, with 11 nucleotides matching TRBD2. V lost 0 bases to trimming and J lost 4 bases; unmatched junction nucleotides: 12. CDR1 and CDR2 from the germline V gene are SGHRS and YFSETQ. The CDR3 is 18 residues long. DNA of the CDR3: TGCGCCAGCAGCTTGGCCCAGCTAGCGGGGGGTCTAGGGTACGAGCAGTACTTC. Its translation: CASSLAQLAGGLGYEQYF. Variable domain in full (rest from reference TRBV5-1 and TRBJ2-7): KAGVTQTPRYLIKTRGQQVTLSCSPISGHRSVSWYQQTPGQGLQFLFEYFSETQRNKGNFPGRFSGRQFSNSRSEMNVSTLELGDSALYLCASSLAQLAGGLGYEQYFGPGTRLTVT.

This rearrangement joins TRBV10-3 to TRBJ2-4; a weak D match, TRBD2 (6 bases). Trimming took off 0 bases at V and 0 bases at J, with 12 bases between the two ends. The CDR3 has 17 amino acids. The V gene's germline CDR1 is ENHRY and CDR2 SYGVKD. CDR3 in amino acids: CAISESGGDLAKNIQYF. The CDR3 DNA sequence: TGTGCCATCAGTGAGTCCGGAGGGGACCTAGCCAAAAACATTCAGTACTTC.

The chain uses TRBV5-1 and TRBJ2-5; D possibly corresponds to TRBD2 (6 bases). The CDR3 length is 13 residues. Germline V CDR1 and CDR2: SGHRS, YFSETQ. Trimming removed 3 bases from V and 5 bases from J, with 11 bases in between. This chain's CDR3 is CASSSTREETQYF. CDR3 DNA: TGCGCCAGCAGCTCGACTAGGGAGGAGACCCAGTACTTC. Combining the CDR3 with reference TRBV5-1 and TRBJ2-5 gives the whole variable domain KAGVTQTPRYLIKTRGQQVTLSCSPISGHRSVSWYQQTPGQGLQFLFEYFSETQRNKGNFPGRFSGRQFSNSRSEMNVSTLELGDSALYLCASSSTREETQYFGPGTRLLVL.

The CDR3 sequence: CSGKGQPSLRGSGANVLTF. The CDR3 nucleotides are TGCAGCGGAAAGGGACAGCCGAGCTTGAGGGGTTCTGGGGCCAACGTCCTGACTTTC. The chain recombines TRBV29-1 with TRBJ2-6, with 7 bases lining up with TRBD1. Germline V gene data show CDR1 as SQVTM and CDR2 as ANQGSEA. J lost 1 base, V lost 7 bases, and 19 bases had no gene match. The length of the CDR3 is 19 residues.

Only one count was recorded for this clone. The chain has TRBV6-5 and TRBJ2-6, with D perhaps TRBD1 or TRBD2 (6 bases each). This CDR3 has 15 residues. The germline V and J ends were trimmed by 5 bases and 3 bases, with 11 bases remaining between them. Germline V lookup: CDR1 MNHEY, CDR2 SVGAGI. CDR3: CASSPRGVGANVLTF. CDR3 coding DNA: TGTGCCAGCAGTCCAAGGGGGGTTGGGGCCAACGTCCTGACTTTC.

CDR3 sequence: CASSWGGQDTQYF. The CDR3 DNA sequence: TGTGCCAGCAGCTGGGGAGGGCAAGATACGCAGTATTTT. This rearrangement joins TRBV7-9 to TRBJ2-3, with 7 nucleotides matching TRBD2. This CDR3 comprises 13 residues. After removal of 4 bases from V and 5 bases from J, the junction contained 3 bases not matched to a gene. In germline, CDR1 is SEHNR, CDR2 FQNEAQ (reference sequence).

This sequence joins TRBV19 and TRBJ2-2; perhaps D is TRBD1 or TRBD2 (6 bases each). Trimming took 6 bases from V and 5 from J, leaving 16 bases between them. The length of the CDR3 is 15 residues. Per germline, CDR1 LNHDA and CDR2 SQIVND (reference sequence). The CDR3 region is CASRARGPATGELFF. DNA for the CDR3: TGTGCCAGTAGGGCTCGGGGGCCCGCTACCGGGGAGCTGTTTTTT.

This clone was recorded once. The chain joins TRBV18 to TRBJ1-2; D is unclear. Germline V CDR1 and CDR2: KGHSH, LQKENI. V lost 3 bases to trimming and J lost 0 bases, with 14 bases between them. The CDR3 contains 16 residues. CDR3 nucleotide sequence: TGTGCCAGCTCACCCGCCCGACAAGGGACTAACTATGGCTACACCTTC. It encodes CASSPARQGTNYGYTF.

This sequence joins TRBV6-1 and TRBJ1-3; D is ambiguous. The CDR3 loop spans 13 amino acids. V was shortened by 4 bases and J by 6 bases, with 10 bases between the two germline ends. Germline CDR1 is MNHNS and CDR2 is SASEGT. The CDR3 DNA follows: TGTGCCAGCAGTGGTCAGGTCGTAAACACCATATATTTT. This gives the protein CASSGQVVNTIYF.

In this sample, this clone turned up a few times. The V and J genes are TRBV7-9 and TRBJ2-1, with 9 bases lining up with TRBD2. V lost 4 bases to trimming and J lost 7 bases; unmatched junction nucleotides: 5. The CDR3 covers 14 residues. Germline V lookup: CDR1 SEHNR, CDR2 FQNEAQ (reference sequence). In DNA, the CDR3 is TGTGCCAGCAGCTCGAGCGGGGGGATGAATGAGCAGTTCTTC. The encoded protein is CASSSSGGMNEQFF.

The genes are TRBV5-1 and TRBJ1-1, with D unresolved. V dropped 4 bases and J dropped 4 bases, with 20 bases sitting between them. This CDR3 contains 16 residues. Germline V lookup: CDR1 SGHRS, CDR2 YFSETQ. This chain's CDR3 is CASSAGFAPIVTEAFF. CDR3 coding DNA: TGCGCCAGCAGCGCGGGATTTGCGCCCATTGTCACTGAAGCTTTCTTT.

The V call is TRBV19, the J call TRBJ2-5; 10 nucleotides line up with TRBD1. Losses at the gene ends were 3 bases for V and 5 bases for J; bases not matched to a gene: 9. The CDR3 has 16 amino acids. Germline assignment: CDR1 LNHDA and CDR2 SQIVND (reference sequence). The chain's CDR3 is CASSIGRDRGRETQYF. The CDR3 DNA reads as TGTGCCAGTAGTATCGGGCGGGACAGGGGAAGGGAGACCCAGTACTTC.

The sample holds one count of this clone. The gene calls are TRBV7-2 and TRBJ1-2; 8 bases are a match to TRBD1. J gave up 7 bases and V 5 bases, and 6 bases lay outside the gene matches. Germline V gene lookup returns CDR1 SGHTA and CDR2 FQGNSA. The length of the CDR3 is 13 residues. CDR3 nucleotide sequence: TGTGCCAGCAGCCCCAGGGGGCTGGTTGGCTACACCTTC. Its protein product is CASSPRGLVGYTF.

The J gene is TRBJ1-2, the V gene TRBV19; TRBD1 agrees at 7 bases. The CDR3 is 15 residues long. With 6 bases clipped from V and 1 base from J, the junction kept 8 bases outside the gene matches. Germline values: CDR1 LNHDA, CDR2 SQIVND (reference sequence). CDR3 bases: TGTGCCAGTAGCACCGGGACAGTGATTAACTATGGCTACACCTTC. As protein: CASSTGTVINYGYTF.

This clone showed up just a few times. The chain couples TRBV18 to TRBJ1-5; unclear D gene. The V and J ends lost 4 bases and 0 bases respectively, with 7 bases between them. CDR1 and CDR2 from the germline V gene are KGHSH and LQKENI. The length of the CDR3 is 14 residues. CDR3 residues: CASSLGYSNQPQHF. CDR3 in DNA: TGTGCCAGCTCACTGGGGTATAGCAATCAGCCCCAGCATTTT.

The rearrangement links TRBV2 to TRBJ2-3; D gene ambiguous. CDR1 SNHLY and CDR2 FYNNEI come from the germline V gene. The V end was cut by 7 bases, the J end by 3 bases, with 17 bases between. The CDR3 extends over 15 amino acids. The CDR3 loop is CASKPEATGTDTQYF. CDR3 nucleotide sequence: TGTGCCAGCAAACCCGAGGCAACTGGGACAGATACGCAGTATTTT.

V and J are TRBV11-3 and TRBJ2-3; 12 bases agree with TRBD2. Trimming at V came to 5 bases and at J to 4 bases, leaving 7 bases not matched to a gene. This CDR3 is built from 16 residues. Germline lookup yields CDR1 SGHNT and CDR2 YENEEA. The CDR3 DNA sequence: TGTGCCAGCAGCCCCTCCCCTAGCGGGGGGGCAGATACGCAGTATTTT. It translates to CASSPSPSGGADTQYF. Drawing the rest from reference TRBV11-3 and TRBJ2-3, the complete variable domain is EAGVVQSPRYKIIEKKQPVAFWCNPISGHNTLYWYLQNLGQGPELLIRYENEEAVDDSQLPKDRFSAERLKGVDSTLKIQPAELGDSAVYLCASSPSPSGGADTQYFGPGTRLTVL.

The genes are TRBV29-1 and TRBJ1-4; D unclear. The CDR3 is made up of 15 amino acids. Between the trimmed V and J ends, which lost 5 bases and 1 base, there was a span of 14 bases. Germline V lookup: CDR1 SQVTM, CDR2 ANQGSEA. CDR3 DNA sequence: TGCAGCGTTCCCCCCCCCGATCTAACTAATGAAAAACTGTTTTTT. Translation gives CSVPPPDLTNEKLFF. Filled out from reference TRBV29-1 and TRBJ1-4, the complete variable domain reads SAVISQKPSRDICQRGTSLTIQCQVDSQVTMMFWYRQQPGQSLTLIATANQGSEATYESGFVIDKFPISRPNLTFSTLTVSNMSPEDSSIYLCSVPPPDLTNEKLFFGSGTQLSVL.

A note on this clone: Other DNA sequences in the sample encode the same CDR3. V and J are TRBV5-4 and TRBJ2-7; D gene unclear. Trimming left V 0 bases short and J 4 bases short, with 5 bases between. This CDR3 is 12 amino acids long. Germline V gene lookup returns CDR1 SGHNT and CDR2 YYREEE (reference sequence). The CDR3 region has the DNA TGTGCCAGCAGCTTGGAAGGGTACGAGCAGTACTTC. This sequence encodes CASSLEGYEQYF.

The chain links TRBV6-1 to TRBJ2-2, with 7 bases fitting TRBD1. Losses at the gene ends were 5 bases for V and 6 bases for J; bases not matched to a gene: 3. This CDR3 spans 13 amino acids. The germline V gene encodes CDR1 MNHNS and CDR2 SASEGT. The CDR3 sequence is CASSLDRAGELFF. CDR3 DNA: TGTGCCAGCAGTCTTGACAGGGCCGGGGAGCTGTTTTTT.

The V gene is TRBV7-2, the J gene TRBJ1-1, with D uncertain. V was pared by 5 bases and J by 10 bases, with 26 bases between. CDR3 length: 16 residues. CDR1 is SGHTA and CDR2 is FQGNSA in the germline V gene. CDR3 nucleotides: TGTGCCAGCAGCCTCCCCCCGGGGTCGGAGCGTAAAGGAGCTTTCTTT. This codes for CASSLPPGSERKGAFF. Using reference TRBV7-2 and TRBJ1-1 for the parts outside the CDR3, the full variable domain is GAGVSQSPSNKVTEKGKDVELRCDPISGHTALYWYRQSLGQGLEFLIYFQGNSAPDKSGLPSDRFSAERTGGSVSTLTIQRTQQEDSAVYLCASSLPPGSERKGAFFGQGTRLTVV.

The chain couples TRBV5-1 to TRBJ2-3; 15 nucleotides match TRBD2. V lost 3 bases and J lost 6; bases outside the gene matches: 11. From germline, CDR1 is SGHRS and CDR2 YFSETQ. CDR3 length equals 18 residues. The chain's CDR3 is CASSWTVYGLAGGDTQYF. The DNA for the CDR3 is TGCGCCAGCAGCTGGACCGTCTACGGACTAGCGGGGGGGGATACGCAGTATTTT.

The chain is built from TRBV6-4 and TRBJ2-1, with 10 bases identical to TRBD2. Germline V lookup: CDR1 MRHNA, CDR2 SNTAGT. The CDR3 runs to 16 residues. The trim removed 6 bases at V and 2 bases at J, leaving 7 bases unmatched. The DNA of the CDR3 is TGTGCCAGCAGCTCAAGCGGGGGGGCCGCCTACAATGAGCAGTTCTTC. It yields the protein CASSSSGGAAYNEQFF.

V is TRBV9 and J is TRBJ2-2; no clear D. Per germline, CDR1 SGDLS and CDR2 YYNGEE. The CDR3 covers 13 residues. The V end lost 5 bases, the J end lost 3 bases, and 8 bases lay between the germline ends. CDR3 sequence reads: CASRRRDTGELFF. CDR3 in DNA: TGTGCCAGCAGGAGACGTGACACCGGGGAGCTGTTTTTT.

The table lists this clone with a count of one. CDR3 amino acids: CASSPWADGNTIYF. The CDR3 DNA sequence: TGTGCCAGCTCACCATGGGCAGATGGAAACACCATATATTTT. V gene TRBV18 combines with J gene TRBJ1-3, with unresolved D. This CDR3 region has 14 residues. V was shortened by 2 bases and J by 3 bases, with 8 bases between the two germline ends. Germline CDR1 KGHSH, CDR2 LQKENI.

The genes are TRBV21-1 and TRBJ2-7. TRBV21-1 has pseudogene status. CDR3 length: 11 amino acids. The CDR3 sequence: CASSISAEQYF. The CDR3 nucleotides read TGTGCCAGCAGCATATCGGCCGAGCAGTACTTC.

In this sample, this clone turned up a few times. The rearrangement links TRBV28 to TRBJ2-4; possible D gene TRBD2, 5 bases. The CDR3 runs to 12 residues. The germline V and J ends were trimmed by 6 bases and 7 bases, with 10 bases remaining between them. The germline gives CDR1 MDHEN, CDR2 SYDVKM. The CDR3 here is CASRGPGNIQYF. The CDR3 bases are TGTGCCAGCAGAGGACCGGGGAACATTCAGTACTTC.